The 8 T cell receptor beta chains below come from one sample, sequenced in a study of blood T cell repertoires in COVID-19. Method: immunoSEQ multiplex PCR; TCRdb's copy keeps in-frame clones and lacks some. The sample has 95,000 to 100,000 clones, less than 85% seen once. The sample consisted of peripheral blood. The receptors derive from a woman aged 80 or over with active or convalescent COVID-19.

This chain connects TRBV28 to TRBJ1-3; 8 nucleotides align to TRBD1. Germline V gene data show CDR1 as MDHEN and CDR2 as SYDVKM. With V trimmed by 5 bases and J by 4 bases, 4 bases remained unmatched. This CDR3 is built from 14 residues. In DNA form, the CDR3 reads TGTGCCAGCAGTGCCTGGACAGGGGGAAACACCATATATTTT. This translates into CASSAWTGGNTIYF.

With regard to this clone: At one boundary the junction diverges from the germline segment, which might be a read error. The V gene is TRBV5-1, the J gene TRBJ2-3; D is possibly TRBD2 (6 bases). CDR3 length: 16 amino acids. Looked up from germline, CDR1 is SGHRS and CDR2 is YFSETQ. The CDR3 region has the DNA TGTGCCAGCAGCTTGGGACTCCCTCGAGGCGCAGATACGCAGTATTTT. Amino acids: CASSLGLPRGADTQYF.

The gene calls are TRBV12-3 or TRBV12-4 and TRBJ2-7; D is ambiguous. Trimming stripped 3 bases from V and 5 bases from J, with 8 bases between. The CDR3 runs to 12 residues. CDR3 amino acids: CASSFGRHEQYF. CDR3 nucleotide sequence: TGTGCCAGCAGTTTCGGTCGCCACGAGCAGTACTTC.

V gene TRBV7-9 combines with J gene TRBJ1-5; 7 bases match TRBD1. V lost 3 bases and J lost 4; bases outside the gene matches: 0. CDR1 and CDR2 from the germline V gene are SEHNR and FQNEAQ (reference sequence). The CDR3 has 13 amino acids. The CDR3 region is CASSLTGNQPQHF. The CDR3 bases are TGTGCCAGCAGCTTGACAGGGAATCAGCCCCAGCATTTT.

The chain employs TRBV5-4 and TRBJ2-3; the match to TRBD2 covers 7 bases. CDR1 SGHNT and CDR2 YYREEE come from the germline V gene (reference sequence). Germline trimming cut 6 bases from V and 6 bases from J; bases unmatched to any gene: 13. The CDR3 contains 15 residues. CDR3 coding DNA: TGTGCCAGCACCCCAGGCGGGAGCCCCATCGATACGCAGTATTTT. It is translated as CASTPGGSPIDTQYF.

V and J are TRBV7-2 and TRBJ2-5; 11 nucleotides align to TRBD2. After removal of 5 bases from V and 5 bases from J, the junction contained 13 bases not matched to a gene. The germline gives CDR1 SGHTA, CDR2 FQGNSA. This CDR3 has 17 residues. Written as DNA, the CDR3 is TGTGCCAGCAGCCCGGGGGCACTAGCGGGAGCCCGGGAGACCCAGTACTTC. This translates into CASSPGALAGARETQYF.

This chain links TRBV4-1 with TRBJ1-2; D uncertain. The CDR3 spans 13 residues. CDR1 is MGHRA and CDR2 is YSYEKL in the germline V gene. V was trimmed by 3 bases and J by 0 bases, leaving 5 bases between them. DNA for the CDR3: TGCGCCAGCAGCCACCCAGCTAACTATGGCTACACCTTC. Translating gives CASSHPANYGYTF.

CDR3 protein: CASSKAGLSSYNEQFF. The CDR3, as DNA: TGTGCCAGTAGTAAAGCGGGACTGAGCTCCTACAATGAGCAGTTCTTC. The rearrangement joins TRBV19 to TRBJ2-1; 7 bases map to TRBD2. Germline V gene lookup returns CDR1 LNHDA and CDR2 SQIVND (reference sequence). The CDR3 spans 16 residues. J was trimmed by 0 bases and V by 4 bases; bases with no gene match: 6.